Here is one TCR beta chain with its context. What it recognizes is unknown. The germline gene is not matched at one end of the junction; a read error may be the cause. Here immunoSEQ multiplex PCR was the method, and the copy in TCRdb shows in-frame clones only, minus some. Of 190,000 or so clones in the sample, 66% were seen once. These data are taken from a study of shared clonotypes between healthy human individuals. General study findings and limits: Four donors had approximately 4.6% of their naive CD4 clonotypes in common. A generally larger estimated richness was seen in naive subsets than in memory subsets.

Germline CDR1 SEHNR, CDR2 FQNEAQ (reference sequence). The CDR3 length is 12 residues. The sample consisted of memory CD4+ T cells sorted from blood. The subset denotes: CD45RA-negative fraction. The TCR originated in a man in his thirties or forties in good health. The chain couples TRBV7-9 to TRBJ2-1; D call uncertain. The CDR3 DNA is TGTGCCAGCAGCTTAGAAATGGGCCCTCTCCTCTTC. Translated, it gives CASSLEMGPLLF.